The following is a T cell receptor beta chain sequence with its context. No antigen is known for it. The study ran its PCR with 60 Vbeta and 13 Jbeta primers. Profiled with immunoSEQ multiplex PCR; TCRdb holds only in-frame clones, not every one. The sample lists 130,000 to 150,000 clones; over 70% were seen once. The sample is drawn from a study of cytomegalovirus exposure and HLA in healthy donors. Study information: Earlier work reported 90 million to 120 million unique TCR beta sequences from approximately 180 million T cells. About 85 million unique TCRs from HLA-typed donors were held in an early release of data.

Notes on the study in general: It was confirmed in vitro that a few of the CMV-associated chains were specific for CMV antigens. Later work found most CMV-associated TCR beta chains apparently HLA-restricted.

The germline CDR1 and CDR2 sequences are SGHKS and YYEKEE (reference sequence). The CDR3 consists of 13 residues. V shed 4 bases and J shed 5 bases, with 12 bases lying between them. The sample consisted of PBMCs. The receptor was derived from a male donor in good health and CMV-seronegative. J is TRBJ1-1 and V is TRBV5-5; possible D gene TRBD1, 6 bases. The CDR3 DNA sequence: TGTGCCAGCAGCGTAGGGACATCGACTGAAGCTTTCTTT. As protein: CASSVGTSTEAFF.